The 15 T cell receptor beta chains given below trace back to one sample, sequenced in a study of cytomegalovirus exposure and HLA in healthy donors. In the PCR, 60 Vbeta and 13 Jbeta primers were used. Here immunoSEQ multiplex PCR was the method, and the copy in TCRdb shows in-frame clones only, minus some. The table lists tens of thousands of clones. The sequenced sample consisted of PBMCs. The receptors were sampled from a middle-aged man in good health and CMV-seronegative.

This chain joins TRBV9 and TRBJ1-2; no reliable D call. Trimming removed 7 bases at V and 7 bases at J, with 5 bases between. The CDR3 is made up of 9 amino acids. Germline values: CDR1 SGDLS, CDR2 YYNGEE. The CDR3 DNA reads TGTGCCAGCGGCAGTGGCTACACCTTC. This translates into CASGSGYTF.

The V and J genes are TRBV2 and TRBJ1-3; TRBD1 agrees at 7 bases. Germline CDR1 SNHLY, CDR2 FYNNEI. J gave up 8 bases and V 3 bases, and 16 bases lay outside the gene matches. This CDR3 spans 17 amino acids. The CDR3 loop is CASSDVARGVWNDTIYF. The CDR3 region has the DNA TGTGCCAGCAGTGATGTCGCCAGGGGGGTATGGAACGACACCATATATTTT.

This clone ranks as medium-sized in terms of frequency. V and J are TRBV6-1 and TRBJ2-1; 12 nucleotides agree with TRBD2. Trimming at V came to 2 bases and at J to 5 bases, leaving 7 bases not matched to a gene. Germline CDR1 and CDR2: MNHNS and SASEGT. This CDR3 contains 17 residues. CDR3 nucleotide sequence: TGTGCCAGCAGTGAAAGTATAGGACTAGCGGGGAACAATGAGCAGTTCTTC. This gives the protein CASSESIGLAGNNEQFF.

V and J are TRBV6-1 and TRBJ2-7, with 9 bases aligning to TRBD1. CDR3 length: 16 amino acids. V lost 4 bases, J lost 1 base, and 8 bases stayed unmatched. Germline CDR1 MNHNS, CDR2 SASEGT. The CDR3 nucleotides are TGTGCCAGCAGTGGGGGACCCGGGACAGGGTCCTACGAGCAGTACTTC. Amino acid sequence: CASSGGPGTGSYEQYF.

The J gene is TRBJ2-7, the V gene TRBV4-1, with D maybe TRBD2 (7 bases). The length of the CDR3 is 16 residues. Per the germline V gene, CDR1 is MGHRA and CDR2 is YSYEKL. The germline V and J ends were trimmed by 4 bases and 7 bases, with 23 bases remaining between them. DNA for the CDR3: TGCGCCAGCAGCCCCCAGTTGACAGGTGCTAGCGGAGAGCAGTACTTC. Its protein is CASSPQLTGASGEQYF.

The V call is TRBV9, the J call TRBJ2-5; TRBD1 matches 7 bases. The V segment lost 0 bases and the J segment 1 base; nucleotides outside the gene matches: 3. CDR1 SGDLS and CDR2 YYNGEE come from the germline V gene. The CDR3 contains 15 residues. CDR3 DNA sequence: TGTGCCAGCAGCGTAGCCGGGACAGCCCAAGAGACCCAGTACTTC. Translating gives CASSVAGTAQETQYF.

The chain employs TRBV30 and TRBJ2-7; D may be TRBD1 (5 bases). There are 13 residues in the CDR3. The V end was cut by 4 bases, the J end by 5 bases, with 15 bases between. CDR1 is GTSNPN and CDR2 is SVGIG in the germline V gene (reference sequence). CDR3 sequence (DNA): TGTGCCTGGAATAGAGACCAAGGGGACGAGCAGTACTTC. Its translation: CAWNRDQGDEQYF.

The chain employs TRBV25-1 and TRBJ1-4; D possibly corresponds to TRBD1 (5 bases). V lost 2 bases and J lost 8, with 9 bases in between. The CDR3 extends over 13 amino acids. Germline-derived CDR1 and CDR2 are MGHDK and SYGVNS. The CDR3 nucleotides read TGTGCCAGCAGTGAAGGGGCCGAGGAAAAACTGTTTTTT. The encoded protein is CASSEGAEEKLFF.

V gene TRBV5-6 combines with J gene TRBJ1-1; D uncertain. V was clipped by 1 base and J by 0 bases, with 13 bases between them. Germline V gene lookup returns CDR1 SGHDT and CDR2 YYEEEE. The CDR3 is 16 residues long. The CDR3 sequence is CASSLWRVRVNTEAFF. CDR3 bases: TGTGCCAGCAGCTTGTGGAGGGTTAGGGTGAACACTGAAGCTTTCTTT.

The chain employs TRBV30 and TRBJ1-6; no clear D gene. V lost 0 bases and J 10 bases, leaving 10 bases between the germline ends. CDR3 length: 13 residues. CDR1 is GTSNPN, CDR2 SVGIG, per germline (reference sequence). The CDR3 spells CAWSVSGRSPLHF. DNA of the CDR3: TGTGCCTGGAGTGTTTCTGGGAGGTCACCCCTCCACTTT.

The chain has TRBV9 and TRBJ1-1; 8 positions match TRBD1. The V segment lost 3 bases and the J segment 3 bases; nucleotides outside the gene matches: 7. The CDR3 totals 15 residues. Looked up from germline, CDR1 is SGDLS and CDR2 is YYNGEE. The CDR3 nucleotides read TGTGCCAGCAGCGCCAGGACAGGGAGGGACACTGAAGCTTTCTTT. Translating gives CASSARTGRDTEAFF.

The gene calls are TRBV28 and TRBJ2-1, with 7 bases that match TRBD1. This CDR3 spans 15 amino acids. J was trimmed by 4 bases and V by 5 bases; bases with no gene match: 8. The V gene's germline CDR1 is MDHEN and CDR2 SYDVKM. The CDR3 DNA reads TGTGCCAGCAGTACAGGGACAGACTTATACAATGAGCAGTTCTTC. This sequence encodes CASSTGTDLYNEQFF. The full variable domain, with the rest looked up from reference TRBV28 and TRBJ2-1, is DVKVTQSSRYLVKRTGEKVFLECVQDMDHENMFWYRQDPGLGLRLIYFSYDVKMKEKGDIPEGYSVSREKKERFSLILESASTNQTSMYLCASSTGTDLYNEQFFGPGTRLTVL.

V gene TRBV27 combines with J gene TRBJ2-1, with D perhaps matching TRBD1 or TRBD2 (8 bases each). The germline V gene encodes CDR1 MNHEY and CDR2 SMNVEV (reference sequence). The CDR3 covers 15 residues. V lost 6 bases and J 4 bases, leaving 16 bases between the germline ends. The CDR3 coding sequence is TGTGCCAGCAGCTTAGCGGGACAGGCTTACAATGAGCAGTTCTTC. Amino acids: CASSLAGQAYNEQFF.

The V and J genes are TRBV5-1 and TRBJ2-1; TRBD1 matches at 11 bases. Germline CDR1 SGHRS, CDR2 YFSETQ. The CDR3 length is 14 residues. V gave up 3 bases and J gave up 7 bases; unmatched junction bases: 3. The CDR3 DNA sequence: TGCGCCAGCAGCTGGGGGACAGGGGGAAATGAGCAGTTCTTC. It specifies CASSWGTGGNEQFF.

This chain links TRBV7-8 with TRBJ1-1; D perhaps matches TRBD1 (5 bases). Looked up from germline, CDR1 is SGHVS and CDR2 is FQNEAQ. The CDR3 has 15 amino acids. The V end was cut by 5 bases, the J end by 6 bases, with 19 bases between. The CDR3 bases are TGTGCCAGCAGCCCGAAAAGGGCCCCGGGGGCTGAAGCTTTCTTT. Protein sequence: CASSPKRAPGAEAFF.